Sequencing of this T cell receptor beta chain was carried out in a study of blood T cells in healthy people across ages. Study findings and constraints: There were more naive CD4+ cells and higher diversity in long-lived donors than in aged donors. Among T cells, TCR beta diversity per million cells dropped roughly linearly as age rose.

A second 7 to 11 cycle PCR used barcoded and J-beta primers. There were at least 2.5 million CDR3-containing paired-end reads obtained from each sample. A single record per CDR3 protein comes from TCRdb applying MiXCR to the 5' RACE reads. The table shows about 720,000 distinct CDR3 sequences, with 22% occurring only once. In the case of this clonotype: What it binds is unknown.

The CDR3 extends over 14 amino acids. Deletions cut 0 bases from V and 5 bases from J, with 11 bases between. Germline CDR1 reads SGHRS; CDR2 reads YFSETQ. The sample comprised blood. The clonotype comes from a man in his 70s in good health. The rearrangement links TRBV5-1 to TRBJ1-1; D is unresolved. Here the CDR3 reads CASSLGLAGTEAFF. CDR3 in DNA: TGCGCCAGCAGCTTGGGTCTGGCGGGTACTGAAGCTTTCTTT. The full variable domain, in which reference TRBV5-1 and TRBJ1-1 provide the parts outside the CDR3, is KAGVTQTPRYLIKTRGQQVTLSCSPISGHRSVSWYQQTPGQGLQFLFEYFSETQRNKGNFPGRFSGRQFSNSRSEMNVSTLELGDSALYLCASSLGLAGTEAFFGQGTRLTVV.